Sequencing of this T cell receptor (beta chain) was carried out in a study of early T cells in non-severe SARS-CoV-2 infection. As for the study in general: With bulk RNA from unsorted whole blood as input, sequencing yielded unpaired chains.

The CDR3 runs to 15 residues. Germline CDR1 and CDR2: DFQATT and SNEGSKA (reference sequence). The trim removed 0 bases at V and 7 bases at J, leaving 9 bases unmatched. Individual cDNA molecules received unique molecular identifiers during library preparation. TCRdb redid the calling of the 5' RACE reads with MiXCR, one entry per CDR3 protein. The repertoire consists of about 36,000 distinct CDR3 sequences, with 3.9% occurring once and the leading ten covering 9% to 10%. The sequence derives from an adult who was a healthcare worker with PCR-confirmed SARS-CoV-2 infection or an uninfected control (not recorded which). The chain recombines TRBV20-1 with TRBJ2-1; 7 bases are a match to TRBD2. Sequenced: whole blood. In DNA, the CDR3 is TGCAGTGCTAGAGATTGGGCTAGCGGAAGAAATGAGCAGTTCTTC. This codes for CSARDWASGRNEQFF.